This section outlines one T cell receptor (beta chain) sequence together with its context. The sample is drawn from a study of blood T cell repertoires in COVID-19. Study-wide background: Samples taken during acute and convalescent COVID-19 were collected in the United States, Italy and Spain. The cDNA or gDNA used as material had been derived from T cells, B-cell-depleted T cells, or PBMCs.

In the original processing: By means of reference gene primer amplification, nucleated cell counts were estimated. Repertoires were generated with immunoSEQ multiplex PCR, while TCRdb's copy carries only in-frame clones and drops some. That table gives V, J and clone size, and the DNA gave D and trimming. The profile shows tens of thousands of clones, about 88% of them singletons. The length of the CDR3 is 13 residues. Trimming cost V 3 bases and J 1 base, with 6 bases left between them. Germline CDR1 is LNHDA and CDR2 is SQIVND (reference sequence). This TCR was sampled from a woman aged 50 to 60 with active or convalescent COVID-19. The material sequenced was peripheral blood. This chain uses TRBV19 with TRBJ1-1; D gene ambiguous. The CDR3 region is CASSMSENTEAFF. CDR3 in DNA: TGTGCCAGTAGTATGTCAGAGAACACTGAAGCTTTCTTT. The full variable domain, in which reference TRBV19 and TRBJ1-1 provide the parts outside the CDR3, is DGGITQSPKYLFRKEGQNVTLSCEQNLNHDAMYWYRQDPGQGLRLIYYSQIVNDFQKGDIAEGYSVSREKKESFPLTVTSAQKNPTAFYLCASSMSENTEAFFGQGTRLTVV.